This T cell receptor (beta chain) was identified during a study of blood T cell repertoires in COVID-19. Study details: PBMCs, B-cell-depleted T cells, or T cells provided the cDNA or gDNA that made up the material.

Clones were sequenced by immunoSEQ multiplex PCR, and TCRdb holds only the in-frame ones, with some missing. The table includes a few hundred thousand clones, roughly 90% detected once. The CDR3 covers 15 residues. V lost 4 bases to trimming and J lost 5 bases; unmatched junction nucleotides: 9. CDR1 and CDR2 from the germline V gene are SGHVS and FQNEAQ. This receptor was identified in a man aged 18-30 years who had recovered from COVID-19. Specimen: peripheral blood. The chain carries TRBV7-8 and TRBJ2-5, with 8 bases matching TRBD1. CDR3 sequence reads: CASSSWTGHRETQYF. The CDR3 coding sequence is TGTGCCAGCAGCTCATGGACAGGGCATAGGGAGACCCAGTACTTC.